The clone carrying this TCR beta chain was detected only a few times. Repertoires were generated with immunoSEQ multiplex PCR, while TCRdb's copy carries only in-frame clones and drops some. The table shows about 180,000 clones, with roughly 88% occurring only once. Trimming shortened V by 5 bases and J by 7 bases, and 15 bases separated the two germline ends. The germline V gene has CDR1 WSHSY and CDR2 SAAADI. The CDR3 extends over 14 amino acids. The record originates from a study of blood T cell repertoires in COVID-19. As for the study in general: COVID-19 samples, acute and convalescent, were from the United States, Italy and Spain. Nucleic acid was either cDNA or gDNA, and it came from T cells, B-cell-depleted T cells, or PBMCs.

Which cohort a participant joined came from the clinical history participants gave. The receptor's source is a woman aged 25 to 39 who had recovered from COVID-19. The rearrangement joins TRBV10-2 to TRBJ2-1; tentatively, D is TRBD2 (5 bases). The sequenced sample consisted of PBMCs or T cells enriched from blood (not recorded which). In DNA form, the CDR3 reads TGCGCCAGCAGTACCAGCGGCTCAGGAAATGAGCAGTTCTTC. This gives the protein CASSTSGSGNEQFF.